Each of the 32 T cell receptor beta chains below was sequenced from the same sample in a study of metastatic and nonmetastatic thyroid tumors. TCRdb re-called clones via MiXCR from the PCR reads. The profile shows 12,000 to 15,000 clones, less than 4.5% of them singletons. All patients were untreated before thyroid surgery. Material for sequencing was tumor tissue. These receptors all stem from a female donor with papillary thyroid cancer or a benign thyroid nodule (not recorded which). Some clones in this sample may be carry-over from other donors' samples.

This clone was observed a few times. This chain uses TRBV28 with TRBJ2-1; the match to TRBD2 covers 9 bases. Trimming at V came to 4 bases and at J to 12 bases, leaving 13 bases not matched to a gene. This CDR3 is built from 15 residues. From germline, CDR1 is MDHEN and CDR2 SYDVKM. The CDR3 here is CASSSVGGRGEGQFF. CDR3 bases: TGTGCCAGCAGTTCCGTCGGCGGGAGGGGGGAAGGGCAGTTCTTC.

This clone was recorded many times. The V call is TRBV20-1, the J call TRBJ2-7; 12 nucleotides align to TRBD2. Germline V gene sequence: CDR1 DFQATT, CDR2 SNEGSKA (reference sequence). The V and J ends lost 3 bases and 4 bases, in that order; junction bases with no gene match: 4. The CDR3 extends over 14 amino acids. For the CDR3, the DNA is TGCAGTGCTAGGACTAGCGGGAGTTTTTACGAGCAGTACTTC. Translating gives CSARTSGSFYEQYF.

Ten or more counts support this clone. V gene TRBV6-2 or TRBV6-3 combines with J gene TRBJ2-1; 10 bases fit TRBD2. This CDR3 comprises 15 residues. Germline trimming cut 5 bases from V and 8 bases from J; bases unmatched to any gene: 9. CDR1 and CDR2 from the germline V gene are MNHEY and SVGEGT. The DNA of the CDR3 is TGTGCCAGCAGTGGCGGGGCTAGCGGGAGTGATGAGCAGTTCTTC. Translating gives CASSGGASGSDEQFF.

The chain's CDR3 is CASSLWDRAPYEQYF. The CDR3 region has the DNA TGTGCCAGCAGTTTATGGGACAGGGCCCCCTACGAGCAGTACTTC. V gene TRBV28 combines with J gene TRBJ2-7; 8 bases fit TRBD1. The CDR3 is 15 amino acids. Germline V lookup: CDR1 MDHEN, CDR2 SYDVKM. With 0 bases clipped from V and 2 bases from J, the junction kept 3 bases outside the gene matches.

This clone was counted many times. The chain carries TRBV6-2 or TRBV6-3 and TRBJ1-2, with 9 bases identical to TRBD1. CDR1 and CDR2 (germline): MNHEY, SVGEGT. V dropped 6 bases and J dropped 8; count of bases not matched to a gene: 7. The CDR3 length is 13 residues. The CDR3 sequence: CASRPQGARGYTF. The CDR3 coding sequence is TGTGCCAGCAGGCCACAGGGGGCGCGCGGCTACACCTTC.

This clone was counted a few times. This sequence joins TRBV7-9 and TRBJ1-2, with D possibly matching TRBD1 (5 bases). This CDR3 comprises 12 residues. Deletions cut 1 base from V and 8 bases from J, with 8 bases between. Germline loops: CDR1 SEHNR, CDR2 FQNEAQ (reference sequence). The CDR3 DNA reads as TGTGCCAGCAGCTTAGGCCAGGGCGGCTACACCTTC. Protein: CASSLGQGGYTF. Variable domain in full (rest from reference TRBV7-9 and TRBJ1-2): DTGVSQNPRHKITKRGQNVTFRCDPISEHNRLYWYRQTLGQGPEFLTYFQNEAQLEKSRLLSDRFSAERPKGSFSTLEIQRTEQGDSAMYLCASSLGQGGYTFGSGTRLTVV.

This clone was seen a handful of times. The chain links TRBV18 to TRBJ1-2, with D possibly matching TRBD1 (5 bases). V was pared by 1 base and J by 4 bases, with 7 bases between. CDR3 length equals 13 residues. Germline lookup yields CDR1 KGHSH and CDR2 LQKENI. For the CDR3, the DNA is TGTGCCAGCTCACCACGGGGGGTCTATGGCTACACCTTC. Encoded protein: CASSPRGVYGYTF.

This clone has a count of ten or more. The chain recombines TRBV6-1 with TRBJ1-2, with D unresolved. Trimming shortened V by 10 bases and J by 3 bases, and 9 bases separated the two germline ends. The germline V gene has CDR1 MNHNS and CDR2 SASEGT. The CDR3 is made up of 11 amino acids. CDR3 sequence (DNA): TGTGCCATCCAGTTGGACTATGGCTACACCTTC. Translating it yields CAIQLDYGYTF.

This clone was counted between two and nine times. The chain couples TRBV6-4 to TRBJ2-1; 7 positions agree with TRBD2. V trimming: 0 bases; J trimming: 4 bases; junction bases outside the gene matches: 0. The CDR3 length is 14 residues. Germline CDR1 MRHNA, CDR2 SNTAGT. The CDR3 DNA reads as TGTGCCAGCAGTGACTCTAGCGGGTACAATGAGCAGTTCTTC. Translating it yields CASSDSSGYNEQFF.

This clone was counted a few times. This chain joins TRBV28 and TRBJ2-1; D is undetermined. Trimming cost V 4 bases and J 8 bases, with 6 bases left between them. Germline V gene lookup returns CDR1 MDHEN and CDR2 SYDVKM. There are 11 residues in the CDR3. The CDR3 spells CASSYRDEQFF. The CDR3 DNA reads TGTGCCAGCAGTTATCGGGATGAGCAGTTCTTC.

The chain joins TRBV20-1 to TRBJ2-1; 10 bases are shared with TRBD2. Germline loops: CDR1 DFQATT, CDR2 SNEGSKA (reference sequence). V shed 6 bases and J 7 bases; nucleotides not matched to a gene: 9. The CDR3 loop spans 14 amino acids. CDR3 region: CSARTSGNLNEQFF. The CDR3 bases are TGCAGTGCCAGAACTAGCGGGAATTTGAATGAGCAGTTCTTC.

This clone has at least ten counts. This rearrangement joins TRBV7-9 to TRBJ2-6; D may correspond to TRBD1 or TRBD2 (5 bases each). The germline V gene encodes CDR1 SEHNR and CDR2 FQNEAQ (reference sequence). V gave up 3 bases and J gave up 0 bases, with 12 bases separating them. The CDR3 is 17 amino acids. CDR3 bases: TGTGCCAGCAGCTTCTCCGGGGCCCCCTCTGGGGCCAACGTCCTGACTTTC. This encodes CASSFSGAPSGANVLTF.

The V and J genes are TRBV20-1 and TRBJ2-7, with no clear D. CDR3 size: 14 residues. CDR1 is DFQATT, CDR2 SNEGSKA, per germline (reference sequence). V lost 6 bases, J lost 5 bases, and 20 bases lay in between. The DNA of the CDR3 is TGCAGTGCCCTCGAGCAGCTAAAGGTCCACGAGCAGTACTTC. It yields the protein CSALEQLKVHEQYF.

This clone has more than one count but fewer than ten. This sequence joins TRBV6-4 and TRBJ2-2; 11 bases map to TRBD1. The CDR3 has 17 amino acids. The germline CDR1 and CDR2 sequences are MRHNA and SNTAGT. The ends lost 5 bases at V and 4 bases at J; junction bases unmatched: 9. The CDR3 spells CASSTGQGATGTGELFF. In nucleotides, the CDR3 is TGTGCCAGCAGTACTGGACAGGGGGCAACGGGCACCGGGGAGCTGTTTTTT.

This sequence joins TRBV6-1 and TRBJ1-6; perhaps TRBD1 as D (6 bases). This CDR3 spans 12 amino acids. CDR1 and CDR2 from the germline V gene are MNHNS and SASEGT. Trimming cost V 7 bases and J 10 bases, with 11 bases left between them. This CDR3 is CASTHRDSPLHF. The CDR3 DNA sequence: TGTGCCAGCACCCACAGGGACTCACCCCTCCACTTT.

This clone showed up just a few times. V usage is TRBV19 and J usage is TRBJ2-6; 8 bases line up with TRBD1. Germline-derived CDR1 and CDR2 are LNHDA and SQIVND (reference sequence). The CDR3 totals 17 residues. The J segment lost 3 bases and the V segment lost 2 bases, leaving 6 bases of the junction unmatched. CDR3 nucleotides: TGTGCCAGTAGTATACAGGCAGGGGGCCGTGGGGCCAACGTCCTGACTTTC. The encoded protein is CASSIQAGGRGANVLTF.

In this sample, this clone turned up a few times. V usage is TRBV27 and J usage is TRBJ1-1; 7 bases are a match to TRBD1. There are 13 residues in the CDR3. V dropped 5 bases and J dropped 4; count of bases not matched to a gene: 4. In germline, CDR1 is MNHEY, CDR2 SMNVEV (reference sequence). The CDR3 sequence: CASSQWTGTEAFF. The CDR3 DNA is TGTGCCAGCAGTCAGTGGACAGGCACTGAAGCTTTCTTT.

This clone was counted between two and nine times. The V and J genes are TRBV5-4 and TRBJ1-2, with D hard to call. Germline V CDR1 and CDR2: SGHNT, YYREEE (reference sequence). The CDR3 consists of 13 residues. Trimming left V 0 bases short and J 4 bases short, with 7 bases between. The CDR3 DNA reads as TGTGCCAGCAGCTTGGAGAGCTCCTATGGCTACACCTTC. It is translated as CASSLESSYGYTF.

This clone was found a few times. The chain has TRBV12-3 or TRBV12-4 and TRBJ2-1; possible D gene TRBD2, 5 bases. Trimming removed 5 bases from V and 6 bases from J, with 8 bases in between. The CDR3 has 12 amino acids. DNA for the CDR3: TGTGCCAGCAGTGGACTTGGCAATGAGCAGTTCTTC. Its protein product is CASSGLGNEQFF.

There are a few counts of this clone. This chain connects TRBV6-2 or TRBV6-3 to TRBJ1-2; weak D call: TRBD1 (5 bases). V gave up 7 bases and J gave up 0 bases, with 12 bases separating them. Germline loops: CDR1 MNHEY, CDR2 SVGEGT. The CDR3 is 14 residues long. The CDR3 nucleotides are TGTGCCAGCATAAGGGGCACAACTAACTATGGCTACACCTTC. Its translation is CASIRGTTNYGYTF.

The gene calls are TRBV6-1 and TRBJ2-7, with D tentatively TRBD2 (6 bases). The CDR3 is made up of 14 amino acids. Germline loops: CDR1 MNHNS, CDR2 SASEGT. Trimming took 4 bases from V and 0 from J, leaving 10 bases between them. The DNA of the CDR3 is TGTGCCAGCAGTGTAGGGGAGGCCTCCTACGAGCAGTACTTC. The encoded protein is CASSVGEASYEQYF.

V and J are TRBV2 and TRBJ2-2; the D call may be TRBD1 or TRBD2 (5 bases each). Trimming shortened V by 3 bases and J by 1 base, and 6 bases separated the two germline ends. Germline values: CDR1 SNHLY, CDR2 FYNNEI. The CDR3 length is 14 residues. The CDR3 is CASSEGVNTGELFF. The DNA for the CDR3 is TGTGCCAGCAGTGAGGGGGTGAACACCGGGGAGCTGTTTTTT.

The chain carries TRBV20-1 and TRBJ1-1; D ambiguous. V was cut by 4 bases and J by 1 base, with 13 bases left in between. Per germline, CDR1 DFQATT and CDR2 SNEGSKA (reference sequence). The CDR3 loop spans 14 amino acids. Here the CDR3 reads CSAKSWRSNTEAFF. DNA of the CDR3: TGCAGTGCTAAGTCTTGGAGGTCGAACACTGAAGCTTTCTTT.

This clone rates as medium-sized (0.01 to 0.1%). The chain carries TRBV11-1 and TRBJ1-6; 7 positions match TRBD1. Trimming at V came to 1 base and at J to 5 bases, leaving 2 bases not matched to a gene. CDR3 length equals 15 residues. Germline V gene lookup returns CDR1 SGHAT and CDR2 FQDESV (reference sequence). The CDR3 coding sequence is TGTGCCAGCAGCTTAGGAGGGGGCCATAATTCACCCCTCCACTTT. The encoded protein is CASSLGGGHNSPLHF.

The chain carries TRBV2 and TRBJ1-5; weak D call: TRBD1 (5 bases). In germline, CDR1 is SNHLY, CDR2 FYNNEI. The CDR3 is made up of 13 amino acids. V shed 8 bases and J shed 0 bases, with 8 bases lying between them. The CDR3 here is CASGAYSNQPQHF. The CDR3 DNA sequence: TGTGCCAGCGGGGCCTATAGCAATCAGCCCCAGCATTTT.

This chain uses TRBV7-2 with TRBJ1-1; tentatively, D is TRBD1 (5 bases). V lost 5 bases, J lost 5 bases, and 12 bases lay in between. CDR3 size: 13 residues. Germline V gene sequence: CDR1 SGHTA, CDR2 FQGNSA. CDR3 region: CASSPTQGTEAFF. The CDR3 DNA sequence: TGTGCCAGCAGCCCGACCCAGGGTACTGAAGCTTTCTTT.

The sample holds a few counts of this clone. The rearrangement links TRBV6-2 or TRBV6-3 to TRBJ2-3, with 8 bases fitting TRBD2. V was clipped by 7 bases and J by 0 bases; unmatched bases: 12. This CDR3 is 17 amino acids long. The germline CDR1 and CDR2 sequences are MNHEY and SVGEGT. The CDR3 loop reads CASIPKGAGGSTDTQYF. CDR3 coding DNA: TGTGCCAGCATCCCTAAAGGGGCGGGGGGCAGCACAGATACGCAGTATTTT.

This clone has only a few counts. J is TRBJ1-5 and V is TRBV15; D unclear. This CDR3 contains 13 residues. The germline V and J ends were trimmed by 5 bases and 4 bases, with 9 bases remaining between them. Germline-derived CDR1 and CDR2 are LNHNV and YYDKDF (reference sequence). The CDR3 DNA reads as TGTGCCACCAGCGGAGGGCAGAATCAGCCCCAGCATTTT. Protein product: CATSGGQNQPQHF.

This clone was detected a few times. The V and J genes are TRBV20-1 and TRBJ2-2, with D possibly TRBD1 on 6 matching bases. CDR1 is DFQATT and CDR2 is SNEGSKA in the germline V gene (reference sequence). The V and J ends lost 1 base and 2 bases respectively, with 11 bases between them. This CDR3 is built from 15 residues. CDR3 coding DNA: TGCAGTGCTAGAGTAGGGGGAGTCAACACCGGGGAGCTGTTTTTT. Translation gives CSARVGGVNTGELFF.

There are a few counts of this clone. This sequence joins TRBV9 and TRBJ2-3; D possibly corresponds to TRBD1 (6 bases). V was pared by 0 bases and J by 0 bases, with 11 bases between. The CDR3 extends over 16 amino acids. CDR1 and CDR2 from the germline V gene are SGDLS and YYNGEE. The CDR3 here is CASSVATGSSTDTQYF. DNA of the CDR3: TGTGCCAGCAGCGTAGCTACAGGGTCTAGCACAGATACGCAGTATTTT.

This sequence joins TRBV19 and TRBJ1-3; D gene uncertain. Trimming took 6 bases from V and 3 from J, leaving 18 bases between them. This CDR3 spans 16 amino acids. Germline loops: CDR1 LNHDA, CDR2 SQIVND (reference sequence). Here the CDR3 reads CASSATFGGNGNTIYF. In nucleotides, the CDR3 is TGTGCCAGTAGCGCGACATTTGGAGGAAATGGAAACACCATATATTTT.

This clone was counted a few times. The chain recombines TRBV7-2 with TRBJ1-5; perhaps TRBD1 as D (6 bases). The V gene lost 2 bases and the J gene lost 2 bases, with 19 bases spanning the gap. The CDR3 runs 18 residues. Germline loops: CDR1 SGHTA, CDR2 FQGNSA. The CDR3 here is CASSLFGGAGVGNQPQHF. CDR3 DNA sequence: TGTGCCAGCAGCTTATTCGGTGGGGCAGGGGTGGGCAATCAGCCCCAGCATTTT.